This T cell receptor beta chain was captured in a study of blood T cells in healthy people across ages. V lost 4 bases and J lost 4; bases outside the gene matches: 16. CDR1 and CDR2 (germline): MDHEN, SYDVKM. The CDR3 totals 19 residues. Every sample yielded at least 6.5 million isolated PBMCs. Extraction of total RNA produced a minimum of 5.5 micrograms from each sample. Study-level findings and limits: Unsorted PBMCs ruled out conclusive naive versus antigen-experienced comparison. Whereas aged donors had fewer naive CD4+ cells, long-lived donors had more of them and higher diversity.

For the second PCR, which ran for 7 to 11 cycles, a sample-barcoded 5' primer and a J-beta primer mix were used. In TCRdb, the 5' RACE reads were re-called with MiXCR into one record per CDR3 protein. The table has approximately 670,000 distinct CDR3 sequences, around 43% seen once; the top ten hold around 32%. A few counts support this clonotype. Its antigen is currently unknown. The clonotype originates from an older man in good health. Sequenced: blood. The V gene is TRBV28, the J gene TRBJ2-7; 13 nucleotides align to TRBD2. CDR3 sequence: CASSSPGLAGEGVAYEQYF. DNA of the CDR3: TGTGCCAGCAGTTCTCCAGGACTAGCGGGAGAGGGGGTAGCTTACGAGCAGTACTTC.